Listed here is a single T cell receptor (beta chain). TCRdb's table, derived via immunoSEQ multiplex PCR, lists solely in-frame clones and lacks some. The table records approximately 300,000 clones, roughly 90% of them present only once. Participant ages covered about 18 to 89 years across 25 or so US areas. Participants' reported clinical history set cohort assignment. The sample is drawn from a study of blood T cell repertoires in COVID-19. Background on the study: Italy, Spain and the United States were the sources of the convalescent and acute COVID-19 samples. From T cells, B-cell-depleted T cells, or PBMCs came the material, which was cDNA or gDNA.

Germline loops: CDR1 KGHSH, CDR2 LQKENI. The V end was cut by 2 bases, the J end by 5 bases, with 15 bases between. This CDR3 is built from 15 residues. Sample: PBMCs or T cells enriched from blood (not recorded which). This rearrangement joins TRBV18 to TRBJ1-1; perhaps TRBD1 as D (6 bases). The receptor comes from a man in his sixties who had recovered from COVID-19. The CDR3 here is CASSPVRQERTEAFF. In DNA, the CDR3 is TGTGCCAGCTCACCAGTCCGACAGGAGAGAACTGAAGCTTTCTTT. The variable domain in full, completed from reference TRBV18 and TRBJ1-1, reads NAGVMQNPRHLVRRRGQEARLRCSPMKGHSHVYWYRQLPEEGLKFMVYLQKENIIDESGMPKERFSAEFPKEGPSILRIQQVVRGDSAAYFCASSPVRQERTEAFFGQGTRLTVV.